Presented here are 3 T cell receptor beta chains from one specimen sequenced in a study of blood T cell repertoires in COVID-19. Produced via immunoSEQ multiplex PCR; TCRdb's table is partial and in-frame only. The sample comprises about 400,000 clones, around 90% of which are singletons, and roughly 2% rests with the top ten. Sequencing was done on a sample of PBMCs or T cells enriched from blood (not recorded which). These receptors all stem from a woman between 35 and 50 years old with acute COVID-19.

The chain uses TRBV5-8 and TRBJ2-7; maybe TRBD1 (6 bases). Germline V gene lookup returns CDR1 SGHTS and CDR2 YDEGEE. V lost 4 bases to trimming and J lost 1 base, with 18 bases between them. The CDR3 runs to 16 residues. Written as DNA, the CDR3 is TGTGCCAGCAGCGGATACAGGGTTTACTTTTCCTACGAGCAGTACTTC. It specifies CASSGYRVYFSYEQYF.

The genes are TRBV5-5 and TRBJ2-1; D is undetermined. The CDR3 covers 13 residues. Germline loops: CDR1 SGHKS, CDR2 YYEKEE (reference sequence). V lost 0 bases, J lost 5 bases, and 6 bases lay in between. The CDR3 DNA reads TGTGCCAGCAGCTTGGGCAACAACAATGAGCAGTTCTTC. This codes for CASSLGNNNEQFF.

The chain uses TRBV19 and TRBJ2-1, with 13 bases that match TRBD2. Germline CDR1 and CDR2: LNHDA and SQIVND (reference sequence). There are 17 residues in the CDR3. V was clipped by 8 bases and J by 9 bases; unmatched bases: 16. The CDR3 DNA reads as TGTGCCAGTGTTGGACTAGCGGGGGCATGGGGACGTGGTGAGCAGTTCTTC. Protein product: CASVGLAGAWGRGEQFF. Full variable domain (rest looked up from reference TRBV19 and TRBJ2-1): DGGITQSPKYLFRKEGQNVTLSCEQNLNHDAMYWYRQDPGQGLRLIYYSQIVNDFQKGDIAEGYSVSREKKESFPLTVTSAQKNPTAFYLCASVGLAGAWGRGEQFFGPGTRLTVL.